The rows below give T cell receptor beta chains drawn from one sample of a study of T cells in Graves' hyperthyroidism and ophthalmopathy. MiXCR was run by TCRdb on the multiplex PCR reads, yielding one entry per CDR3 protein. The table has about 480,000 distinct CDR3 sequences, around a fifth seen once; the top ten hold under 55%. The specimen sequenced was blood. The origin of the receptors is a woman between 65 and 79 years old with Graves' ophthalmopathy. Each CDR3 is given with its conserved first and last residue. Fields, in order: V gene, D gene, CDR3 protein. A D gene is named only where the DNA matches it firmly.

TRBV12-3/TRBV12-4	TRBD2	CASSPQTSANTGELFF
TRBV19	TRBD1	CASSGGQGGYQPQHF
TRBV27	TRBD1	CASRRGQQNTGELFF
TRBV6-2/TRBV6-3	TRBD2	CASRSPRGSLEQYF
TRBV7-2	NA	CASSLARVINSPLHF
TRBV20-1	TRBD2	CSARDRLAWRDTQYF
TRBV19	TRBD1	CASSPGQGTGPQHF
TRBV7-9	TRBD2	CASSVTGTSGYNEQFF
TRBV2	NA	CASSEAGISNQPQHF
TRBV5-6	TRBD1	CASSLARDRQPQHF
TRBV13	NA	CASRPSQPQHF
TRBV19	NA	CASSHREIQETQYF
TRBV9	NA	CASGGNGYTF
TRBV28	NA	CASSLPQTLGEAFF
TRBV4-3	TRBD1	CASSQADRGRMNTEAFF
TRBV3-1	NA	CASSQAAEQFF
TRBV7-2	NA	CASSLVGMGWPQHF
TRBV20-1	TRBD1	CSARDGTALGETQYF
TRBV18	TRBD1	CASSPLFTGEDTQYF
TRBV13	TRBD1	CASSLRTGPGSYTF
TRBV7-3	NA	CASSSGGRADTQYF